The clone carrying this T cell receptor (beta chain) was seen repeatedly, ten times or more. These data come from a study of T cells after yellow fever vaccination. The V and J ends lost 8 bases and 1 base respectively, with 12 bases between them. The CDR3 is made up of 14 amino acids. CDR1 LNHNV and CDR2 YYDKDF come from the germline V gene (reference sequence). TCRdb redid the calling of the 5' RACE reads with MiXCR, one entry per CDR3 protein. The table shows approximately 150,000 distinct CDR3 sequences, with 7% to 9% occurring only once. Sequencing used CD4+ T cells sorted from PBMCs, obtained 5 days after the yellow fever booster vaccination. This sequence originates from a man aged 25-45 years who received the YFV17D yellow fever vaccine. The chain is built from TRBV15 and TRBJ1-5; tentatively, D is TRBD1 (5 bases). In nucleotides, the CDR3 is TGTGCCACCGGGGAGGGGAGAAGCAATCAGCCCCAGCATTTT. This encodes CATGEGRSNQPQHF. The full variable domain, its missing parts supplied by reference TRBV15 and TRBJ1-5, is DAMVIQNPRYQVTQFGKPVTLSCSQTLNHNVMYWYQQKSSQAPKLLFHYYDKDFNNEADTPDNFQSRRPNTSFCFLDIRSPGLGDTAMYLCATGEGRSNQPQHFGDGTRLSIL.